These 13 T cell receptor beta chains originate from one sample sequenced in a study of T cell repertoires in cytomegalovirus infection. TCRdb used MiXCR to reprocess the reads, holding one entry per CDR3 protein. The repertoire holds about 310,000 distinct CDR3 sequences, with about 9.1% as singletons. The sample taken for sequencing was PBMCs. The receptors shown here come from a human donor in good health (CMV status not recorded). Some clones in this sample may be carry-over from other donors' samples.

This chain joins TRBV7-3 and TRBJ2-4; D is ambiguous. The length of the CDR3 is 13 residues. Germline assignment: CDR1 SGHTA and CDR2 FQGTGA. The germline V and J ends were trimmed by 5 bases and 7 bases, with 12 bases remaining between them. This CDR3 reads CASSPFLKNIQYF. DNA for the CDR3: TGTGCCAGCAGCCCCTTCTTGAAGAACATTCAGTACTTC.

This clonotype was picked up many times. The genes are TRBV20-1 and TRBJ2-1; 11 bases match TRBD2. The CDR3 covers 15 residues. V gave up 1 base and J gave up 4 bases; unmatched junction bases: 3. Per germline, CDR1 DFQATT and CDR2 SNEGSKA (reference sequence). This CDR3 is CSARGSSGGYNEQFF. Written as DNA, the CDR3 is TGCAGTGCTAGAGGCTCTAGCGGGGGGTACAATGAGCAGTTCTTC.

This clonotype was seen at least ten times. The V and J genes are TRBV18 and TRBJ1-1; a possible D gene is TRBD1 (6 bases). The CDR3 has 16 amino acids. V was trimmed by 3 bases and J by 10 bases, leaving 24 bases between them. Germline V gene data show CDR1 as KGHSH and CDR2 as LQKENI. The CDR3 coding sequence is TGTGCCAGCTCACCTGGTCCGGTCAGGGGCCGGGTAGGAGCTTTCTTT. This translates into CASSPGPVRGRVGAFF. The whole variable domain, remainder taken from reference TRBV18 and TRBJ1-1, is NAGVMQNPRHLVRRRGQEARLRCSPMKGHSHVYWYRQLPEEGLKFMVYLQKENIIDESGMPKERFSAEFPKEGPSILRIQQVVRGDSAAYFCASSPGPVRGRVGAFFGQGTRLTVV.

In its sample, this clonotype was seen many times. The chain is built from TRBV7-2 and TRBJ1-2, with 9 positions matching TRBD1. The length of the CDR3 is 13 residues. The germline gives CDR1 SGHTA, CDR2 FQGNSA. V lost 10 bases and J lost 8; bases outside the gene matches: 11. CDR3: CATPTGGTRGYTF. CDR3 nucleotides: TGTGCCACCCCGACAGGGGGAACCCGAGGCTACACCTTC. The complete variable domain, with remaining parts taken from reference TRBV7-2 and TRBJ1-2, reads GAGVSQSPSNKVTEKGKDVELRCDPISGHTALYWYRQSLGQGLEFLIYFQGNSAPDKSGLPSDRFSAERTGGSVSTLTIQRTQQEDSAVYLCATPTGGTRGYTFGSGTRLTVV.

This clonotype was detected ten times or more. V usage is TRBV7-2 and J usage is TRBJ1-5; tentative D call: TRBD1 (5 bases). This CDR3 region has 13 residues. V lost 1 base, J lost 7 bases, and 8 bases lay in between. CDR1 and CDR2 (germline): SGHTA, FQGNSA. The CDR3 loop is CASSLGGTQPQHF. Here the CDR3 DNA reads TGTGCCAGCAGCTTAGGGGGCACCCAGCCCCAGCATTTT.

This clonotype was seen at least ten times. The chain combines TRBV5-1 with TRBJ2-2; perhaps TRBD2 as D (7 bases). Germline V lookup: CDR1 SGHRS, CDR2 YFSETQ. V lost 3 bases and J 2 bases, leaving 14 bases between the germline ends. The length of the CDR3 is 16 residues. The CDR3: CASSSDGGLNTGELFF. The CDR3 DNA sequence: TGCGCCAGCAGCTCCGACGGGGGGCTTAACACCGGGGAGCTGTTTTTT.

In its sample, this clonotype was seen many times. J is TRBJ2-1 and V is TRBV10-3; no clear D gene. This CDR3 has 15 residues. Per germline, CDR1 ENHRY and CDR2 SYGVKD. Trimming cost V 6 bases and J 2 bases, with 14 bases left between them. The CDR3 reads CAIRMTPDPYNEQFF. The DNA of the CDR3 is TGTGCCATCAGGATGACCCCGGACCCCTACAATGAGCAGTTCTTC.

The chain employs TRBV10-2 and TRBJ2-1, with 8 bases that match TRBD2. The germline V gene encodes CDR1 WSHSY and CDR2 SAAADI. The V segment lost 6 bases and the J segment 5 bases; nucleotides outside the gene matches: 9. CDR3 length: 15 residues. CDR3 sequence: CASRNSAGVNNEQFF. The CDR3 DNA is TGCGCCAGCAGGAACTCAGCGGGGGTAAACAATGAGCAGTTCTTC.

This clonotype was seen at least ten times. The rearrangement uses TRBV7-2 and TRBJ1-1; D not resolved. Germline CDR1 SGHTA, CDR2 FQGNSA. The length of the CDR3 is 12 residues. The V gene lost 2 bases and the J gene lost 7 bases, with 8 bases spanning the gap. DNA of the CDR3: TGTGCCAGCAGCTTAACAACAGATGAAGCTTTCTTT. This gives the protein CASSLTTDEAFF.

The rearrangement uses TRBV29-1 and TRBJ1-4; tentatively, D is TRBD1 (6 bases). The CDR3 length is 13 residues. V shed 2 bases and J shed 8 bases, with 12 bases lying between them. Germline V gene sequence: CDR1 SQVTM, CDR2 ANQGSEA. The CDR3: CSVEKQGGEKLFF. For the CDR3, the DNA is TGCAGCGTTGAAAAACAGGGAGGAGAAAAACTGTTTTTT.

This chain joins TRBV20-1 and TRBJ1-1, with a weak D call TRBD1 (5 bases). This CDR3 spans 14 amino acids. CDR1 is DFQATT, CDR2 SNEGSKA, per germline (reference sequence). Trimming left V 1 base short and J 8 bases short, with 17 bases between. The CDR3 region has the DNA TGCAGTGCTAGAGCTTCAACAGGAAACTTAGAAGCTTTCTTT. Translating it yields CSARASTGNLEAFF.

With respect to this clonotype: This clone may be a read error of a much larger clone one base away. The chain is built from TRBV28 and TRBJ1-1; D perhaps matches TRBD1 (5 bases). The CDR3 has 12 residues. Looked up from germline, CDR1 is MDHEN and CDR2 is SYDVKM. Trimming shortened V by 6 bases and J by 1 base, and 6 bases separated the two germline ends. As DNA, the CDR3 is TGTGCCAGCAGGGACAAGAACACTGAAGCTTTCTTT. Its translation: CASRDKNTEAFF.

This clonotype was observed many times. This rearrangement joins TRBV6-2 or TRBV6-3 to TRBJ2-1; unclear D gene. V was trimmed by 5 bases and J by 9 bases, leaving 8 bases between them. The CDR3 has 11 residues. Germline CDR1 is MNHEY and CDR2 is SVGEGT. The DNA for the CDR3 is TGTGCCAGCAGTCAAATATCTGAGCAGTTCTTC. Its translation: CASSQISEQFF.